This T cell receptor (beta chain) was obtained from a study of graft-versus-host responses after intestinal transplantation. Study-level information: Each patient got anti-thymocyte globulin induction, then tacrolimus and steroids for around 3 years. Study-wide results and limits: Circulating GvH clone levels at their peak were associated with HvG declines (early post-transplant). Allografts carried high graft-versus-host to host-versus-graft clonal ratios in patients having graft-donor T cell macrochimerism. Recipient marrow showed GvH clones, some seen first in ileum or blood.

This CDR3 comprises 16 residues. V dropped 0 bases and J dropped 0 bases, with 11 bases sitting between them. CDR1 is LNHNV and CDR2 is YYDKDF in the germline V gene (reference sequence). TCRdb's copy holds only in-frame clones and misses some; the assay was immunoSEQ multiplex PCR. The table has roughly 29,000 clones, approximately 90% seen once. A word on this clone: Its antigen is currently unknown.

The rearrangement joins TRBV15 to TRBJ2-5; D is uncertain. The sequenced sample was PBMCs, obtained 450 to 480 days after intestinal transplantation. The clonotype originates from a human patient who received an intestinal transplant, so some T cells may come from the graft donor. DNA for the CDR3: TGTGCCACCAGCAGAGAAGAGTACAAGCACCAAGAGACCCAGTACTTC. Encoded protein: CATSREEYKHQETQYF. Based on the CDR3 plus reference TRBV15 and TRBJ2-5, the full variable domain is DAMVIQNPRYQVTQFGKPVTLSCSQTLNHNVMYWYQQKSSQAPKLLFHYYDKDFNNEADTPDNFQSRRPNTSFCFLDIRSPGLGDTAMYLCATSREEYKHQETQYFGPGTRLLVL.